This T cell receptor (beta chain) comes out of a study of PD-1 blockade in classical Hodgkin lymphoma. Findings of the study overall: Newly diagnosed patients had baseline TCR diversity that was reportedly lower than that of healthy donors. Whatever underlies the repertoire differences (possibly disease activity or prior therapy) remains undefined.

In the case of this clone: What it binds is unknown.

Trimming pared 0 bases from V and 4 bases from J, leaving 7 bases between. Germline V gene lookup returns CDR1 MNHNY and CDR2 SVGAGI (reference sequence). This CDR3 contains 13 residues. Method: immunoSEQ multiplex PCR; TCRdb's copy keeps in-frame clones and lacks some. The sample shows around 29,000 clones, 80% to 90% of them seen only once. Time point noted: newly diagnosed, previously untreated cHL patient sample. With magnetic negative selection, CD4+ T cells were purified from PBMCs that had been thawed. Acting as the comparison were PBMCs from newly diagnosed, untreated classical Hodgkin lymphoma.

The V call is TRBV6-6, the J call TRBJ2-7, with D maybe TRBD1 (5 bases). The receptor comes from a human donor with classical Hodgkin lymphoma. Sequencing was carried out using CD4+ T cells from blood. CDR3 sequence reads: CASSYSQGYEQYF. The CDR3 region has the DNA TGTGCCAGCAGTTACTCGCAGGGATACGAGCAGTACTTC.